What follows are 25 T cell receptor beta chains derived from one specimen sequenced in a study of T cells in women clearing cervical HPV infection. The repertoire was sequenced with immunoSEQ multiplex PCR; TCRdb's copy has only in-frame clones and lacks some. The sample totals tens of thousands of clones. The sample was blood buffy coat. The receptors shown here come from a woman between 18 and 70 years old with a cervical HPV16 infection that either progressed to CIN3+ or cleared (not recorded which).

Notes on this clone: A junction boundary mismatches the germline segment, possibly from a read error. The CDR3 is CASSQVPLAGENNEQFF. Partial CDR3 DNA: TGCGCCAGCAGCCAAGTCCCTTTAGCGGGGGAGAACAATGAG. The V call is TRBV4-2, the J call TRBJ2-1; TRBD2 aligns across 9 bases. The read is 3 residues too short to cover the CDR3 end, so that end is filled in from the germline J gene. The CDR3 sequence is 17 residues long. Germline V lookup: CDR1 LGHNA, CDR2 YNFKEQ.

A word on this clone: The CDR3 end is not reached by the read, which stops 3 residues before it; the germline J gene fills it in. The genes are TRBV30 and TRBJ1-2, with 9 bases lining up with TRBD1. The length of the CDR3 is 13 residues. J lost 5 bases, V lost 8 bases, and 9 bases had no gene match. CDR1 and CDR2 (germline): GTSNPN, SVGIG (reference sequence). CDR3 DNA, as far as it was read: TGTGCCCGCCGGGACAGGGAAATTTATGGC. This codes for CARRDREIYG. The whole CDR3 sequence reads CARRDREIYGYTF.

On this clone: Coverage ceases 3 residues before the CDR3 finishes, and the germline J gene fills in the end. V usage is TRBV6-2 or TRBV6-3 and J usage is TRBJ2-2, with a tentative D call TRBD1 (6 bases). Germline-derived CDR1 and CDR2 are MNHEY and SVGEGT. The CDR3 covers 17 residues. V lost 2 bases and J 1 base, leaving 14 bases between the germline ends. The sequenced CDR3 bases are TGTGCCAGCAGTTACCCCGTCGGCAGGGGGAACACCGGGGAG. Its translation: CASSYPVGRGNTGE. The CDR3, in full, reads CASSYPVGRGNTGELFF.

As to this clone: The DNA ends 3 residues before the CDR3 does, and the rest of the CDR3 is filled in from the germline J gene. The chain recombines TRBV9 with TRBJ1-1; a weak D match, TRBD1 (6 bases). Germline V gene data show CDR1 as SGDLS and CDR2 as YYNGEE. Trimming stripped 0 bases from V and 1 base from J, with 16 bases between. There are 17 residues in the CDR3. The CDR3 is CASSVGLTRDTNTEAFF. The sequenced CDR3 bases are TGTGCCAGCAGCGTAGGCCTAACGAGGGACACGAACACTGAA. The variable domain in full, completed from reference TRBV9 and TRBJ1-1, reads DSGVTQTPKHLITATGQRVTLRCSPRSGDLSVYWYQQSLDQGLQFLIQYYNGEERAKGNILERFSAQQFPDLHSELNLSSLELGDSALYFCASSVGLTRDTNTEAFFGQGTRLTVV.

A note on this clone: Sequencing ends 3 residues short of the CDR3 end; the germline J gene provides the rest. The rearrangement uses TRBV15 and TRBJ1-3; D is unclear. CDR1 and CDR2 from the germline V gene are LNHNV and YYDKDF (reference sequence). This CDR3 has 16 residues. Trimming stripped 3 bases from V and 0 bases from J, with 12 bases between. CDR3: CATSSVYGLSGNTIYF. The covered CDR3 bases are TGTGCCACCAGCAGCGTGTACGGTCTCTCTGGAAACACC.

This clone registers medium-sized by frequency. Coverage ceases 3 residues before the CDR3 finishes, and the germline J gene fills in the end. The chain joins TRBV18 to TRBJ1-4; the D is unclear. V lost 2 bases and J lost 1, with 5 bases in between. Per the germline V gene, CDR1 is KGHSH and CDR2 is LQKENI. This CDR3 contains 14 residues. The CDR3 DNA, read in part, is TGTGCCAGCTCACCAGGCAGAACTAATGAAAAA. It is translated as CASSPGRTNEK. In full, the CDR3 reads CASSPGRTNEKLFF.

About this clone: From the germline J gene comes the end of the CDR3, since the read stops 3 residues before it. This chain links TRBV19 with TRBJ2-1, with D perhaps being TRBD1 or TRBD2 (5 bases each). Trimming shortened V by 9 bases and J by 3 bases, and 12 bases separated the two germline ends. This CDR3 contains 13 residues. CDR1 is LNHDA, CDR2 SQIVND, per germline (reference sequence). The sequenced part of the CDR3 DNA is TGTGCCAGCAAGAGGGGATTCTACAATGAG. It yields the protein CASKRGFYNE. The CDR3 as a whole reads CASKRGFYNEQFF. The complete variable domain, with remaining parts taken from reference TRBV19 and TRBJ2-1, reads DGGITQSPKYLFRKEGQNVTLSCEQNLNHDAMYWYRQDPGQGLRLIYYSQIVNDFQKGDIAEGYSVSREKKESFPLTVTSAQKNPTAFYLCASKRGFYNEQFFGPGTRLTVL.

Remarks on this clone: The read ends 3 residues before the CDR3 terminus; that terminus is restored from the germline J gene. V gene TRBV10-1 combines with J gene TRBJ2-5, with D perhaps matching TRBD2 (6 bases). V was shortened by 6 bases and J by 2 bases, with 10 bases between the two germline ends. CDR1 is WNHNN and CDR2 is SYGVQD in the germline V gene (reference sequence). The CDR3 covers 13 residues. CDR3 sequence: CASRAGGQETQYF. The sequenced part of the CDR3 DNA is TGCGCCAGCAGAGCGGGCGGGCAAGAGACC.

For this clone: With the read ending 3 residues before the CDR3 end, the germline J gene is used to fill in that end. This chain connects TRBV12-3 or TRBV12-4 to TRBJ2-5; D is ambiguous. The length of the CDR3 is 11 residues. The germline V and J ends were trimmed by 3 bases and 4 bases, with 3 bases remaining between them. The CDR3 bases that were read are TGTGCCAGCAGTTTTCTAGAGACC. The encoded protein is CASSFLET. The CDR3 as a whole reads CASSFLETQYF.

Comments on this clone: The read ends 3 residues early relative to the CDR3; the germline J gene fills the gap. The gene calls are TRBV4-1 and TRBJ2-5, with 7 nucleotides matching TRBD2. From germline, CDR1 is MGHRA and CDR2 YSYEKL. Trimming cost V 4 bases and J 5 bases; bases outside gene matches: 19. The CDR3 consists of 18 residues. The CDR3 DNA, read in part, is TGCGCCAGCAGCCGGGGAGGGCTAGTCAGGGTCGGGTGGGAGACC. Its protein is CASSRGGLVRVGWET. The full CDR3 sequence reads CASSRGGLVRVGWETQYF.

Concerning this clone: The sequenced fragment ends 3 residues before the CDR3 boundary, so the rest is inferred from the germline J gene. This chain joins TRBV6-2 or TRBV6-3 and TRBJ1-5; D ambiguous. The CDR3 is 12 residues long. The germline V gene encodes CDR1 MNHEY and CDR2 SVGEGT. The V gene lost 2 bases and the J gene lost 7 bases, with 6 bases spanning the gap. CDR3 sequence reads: CASSYTGQPQHF. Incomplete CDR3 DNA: TGTGCCAGCAGTTACACGGGGCAGCCC.

The part of the CDR3 DNA that was read is TGTGCCAGCAGTTACGGCATTGCAGGGGGCAATCAGCCC. Translation gives CASSYGIAGGNQP. The whole CDR3 protein reads CASSYGIAGGNQPQHF. The chain uses TRBV6-2 or TRBV6-3 and TRBJ1-5; TRBD1 might be the D (6 bases). The CDR3 extends 3 residues past the end of the read, so its final part is completed from the germline J gene. The CDR3 loop spans 16 amino acids. V lost 2 bases and J lost 2, with 13 bases in between. Germline assignment: CDR1 MNHEY and CDR2 SVGEGT.

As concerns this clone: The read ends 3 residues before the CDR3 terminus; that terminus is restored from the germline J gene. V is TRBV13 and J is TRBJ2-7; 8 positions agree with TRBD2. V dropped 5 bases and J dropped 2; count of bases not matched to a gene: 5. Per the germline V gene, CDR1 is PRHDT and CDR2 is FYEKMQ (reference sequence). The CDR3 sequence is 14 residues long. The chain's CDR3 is CASSTRGGPYEQYF. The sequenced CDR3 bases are TGTGCCAGCAGCACCCGGGGGGGCCCCTACGAG.

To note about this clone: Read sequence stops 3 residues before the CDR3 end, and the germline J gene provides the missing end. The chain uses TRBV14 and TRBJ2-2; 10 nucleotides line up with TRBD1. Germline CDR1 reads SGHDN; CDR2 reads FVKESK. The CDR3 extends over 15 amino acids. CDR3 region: CASSLGQGFRSPLFF. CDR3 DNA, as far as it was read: TGTGCCAGCAGCTTGGGACAGGGGTTTCGTTCACCG.

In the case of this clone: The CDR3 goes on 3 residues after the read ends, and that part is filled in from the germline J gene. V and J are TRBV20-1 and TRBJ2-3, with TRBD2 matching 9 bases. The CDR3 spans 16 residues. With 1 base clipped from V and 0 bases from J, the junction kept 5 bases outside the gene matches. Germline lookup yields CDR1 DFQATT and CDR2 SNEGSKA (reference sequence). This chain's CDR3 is CSARARLAASTDTQYF. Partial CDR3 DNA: TGCAGTGCTAGAGCCCGACTAGCGGCTAGCACAGATACG.

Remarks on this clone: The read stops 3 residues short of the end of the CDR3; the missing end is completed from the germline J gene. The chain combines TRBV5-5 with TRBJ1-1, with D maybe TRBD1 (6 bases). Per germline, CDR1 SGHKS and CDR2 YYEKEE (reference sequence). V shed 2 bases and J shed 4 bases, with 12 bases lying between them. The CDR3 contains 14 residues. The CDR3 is CASSFPGTRTEAFF. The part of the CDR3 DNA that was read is TGTGCCAGCAGCTTCCCCGGGACACGCACTGAA.

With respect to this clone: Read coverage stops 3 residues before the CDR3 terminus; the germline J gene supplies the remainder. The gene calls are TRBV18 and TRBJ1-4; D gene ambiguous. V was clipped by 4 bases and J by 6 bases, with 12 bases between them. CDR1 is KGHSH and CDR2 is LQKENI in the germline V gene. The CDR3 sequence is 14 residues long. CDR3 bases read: TGTGCCAGCTCACTATCGGTCGTGGATGAAAAA. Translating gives CASSLSVVDEK. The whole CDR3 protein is CASSLSVVDEKLFF.

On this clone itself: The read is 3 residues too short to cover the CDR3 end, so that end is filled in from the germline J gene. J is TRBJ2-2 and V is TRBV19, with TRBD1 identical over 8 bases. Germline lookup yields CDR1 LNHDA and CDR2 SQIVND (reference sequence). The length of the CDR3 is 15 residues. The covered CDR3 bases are TGTGCCAGTAGTCGCCGGACAGGGAGTAATTCACCG. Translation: CASSRRTGSNSP. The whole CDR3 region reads CASSRRTGSNSPLFF.

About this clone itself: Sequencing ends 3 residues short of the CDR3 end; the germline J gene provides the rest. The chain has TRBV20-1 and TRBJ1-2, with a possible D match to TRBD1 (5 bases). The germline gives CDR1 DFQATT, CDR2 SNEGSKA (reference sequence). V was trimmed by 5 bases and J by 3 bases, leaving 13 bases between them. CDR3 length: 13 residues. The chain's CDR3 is CSAPPRGDYGYTF. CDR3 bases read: TGCAGTGCTCCTCCTCGGGGGGACTATGGC.

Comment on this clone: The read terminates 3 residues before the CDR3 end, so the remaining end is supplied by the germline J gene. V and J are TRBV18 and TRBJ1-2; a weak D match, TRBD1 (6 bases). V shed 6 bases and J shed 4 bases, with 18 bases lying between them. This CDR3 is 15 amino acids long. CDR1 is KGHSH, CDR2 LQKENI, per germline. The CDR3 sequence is CASSPETGSGYGYTF. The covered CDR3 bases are TGTGCCAGCTCGCCCGAAACAGGGAGTGGCTATGGC.

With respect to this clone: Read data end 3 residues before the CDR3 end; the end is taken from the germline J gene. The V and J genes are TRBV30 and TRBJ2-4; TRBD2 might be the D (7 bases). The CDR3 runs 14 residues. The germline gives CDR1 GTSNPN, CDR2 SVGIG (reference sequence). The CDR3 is CAWSTGRGDYGQYF. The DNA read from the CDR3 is TGTGCCTGGAGTACAGGGAGGGGTGACTATGGT.

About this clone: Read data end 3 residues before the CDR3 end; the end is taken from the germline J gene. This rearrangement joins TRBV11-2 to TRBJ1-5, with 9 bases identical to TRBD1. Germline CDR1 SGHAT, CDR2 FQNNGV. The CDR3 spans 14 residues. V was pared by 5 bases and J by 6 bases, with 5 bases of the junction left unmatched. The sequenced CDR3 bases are TGTGCCAGCAGCGAAGGGACAGGGAGTCAGCCC. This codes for CASSEGTGSQP. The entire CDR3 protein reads CASSEGTGSQPQHF. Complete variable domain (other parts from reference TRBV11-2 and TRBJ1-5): EAGVAQSPRYKIIEKRQSVAFWCNPISGHATLYWYQQILGQGPKLLIQFQNNGVVDDSQLPKDRFSAERLKGVDSTLKIQPAKLEDSAVYLCASSEGTGSQPQHFGDGTRLSIL.

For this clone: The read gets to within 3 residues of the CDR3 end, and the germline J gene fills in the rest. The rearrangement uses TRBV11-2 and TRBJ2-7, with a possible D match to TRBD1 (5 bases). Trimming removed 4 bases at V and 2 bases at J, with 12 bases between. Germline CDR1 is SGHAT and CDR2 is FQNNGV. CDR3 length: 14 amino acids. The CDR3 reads CASSSNRIPYEQYF. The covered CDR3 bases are TGTGCCAGCAGCTCCAACAGGATTCCCTACGAG. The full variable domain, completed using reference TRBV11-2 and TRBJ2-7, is EAGVAQSPRYKIIEKRQSVAFWCNPISGHATLYWYQQILGQGPKLLIQFQNNGVVDDSQLPKDRFSAERLKGVDSTLKIQPAKLEDSAVYLCASSSNRIPYEQYFGPGTRLTVT.

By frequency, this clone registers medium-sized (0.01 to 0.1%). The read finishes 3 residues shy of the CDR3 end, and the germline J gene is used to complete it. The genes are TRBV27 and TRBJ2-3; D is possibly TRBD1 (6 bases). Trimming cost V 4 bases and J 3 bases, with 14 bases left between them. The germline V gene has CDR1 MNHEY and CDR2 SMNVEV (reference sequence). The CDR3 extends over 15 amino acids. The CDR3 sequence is CASSSTGFGTDTQYF. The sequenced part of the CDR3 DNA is TGTGCCAGCAGTTCCACAGGGTTTGGAACAGATACG.

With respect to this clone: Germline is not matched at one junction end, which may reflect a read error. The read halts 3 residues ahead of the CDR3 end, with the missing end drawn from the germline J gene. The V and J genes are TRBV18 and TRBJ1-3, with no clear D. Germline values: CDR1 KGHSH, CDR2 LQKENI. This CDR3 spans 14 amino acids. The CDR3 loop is CASSPSEGGNTIYF. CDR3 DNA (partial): TGTGCCAGCTCACCATCGGAAGGCGGAAACACA.